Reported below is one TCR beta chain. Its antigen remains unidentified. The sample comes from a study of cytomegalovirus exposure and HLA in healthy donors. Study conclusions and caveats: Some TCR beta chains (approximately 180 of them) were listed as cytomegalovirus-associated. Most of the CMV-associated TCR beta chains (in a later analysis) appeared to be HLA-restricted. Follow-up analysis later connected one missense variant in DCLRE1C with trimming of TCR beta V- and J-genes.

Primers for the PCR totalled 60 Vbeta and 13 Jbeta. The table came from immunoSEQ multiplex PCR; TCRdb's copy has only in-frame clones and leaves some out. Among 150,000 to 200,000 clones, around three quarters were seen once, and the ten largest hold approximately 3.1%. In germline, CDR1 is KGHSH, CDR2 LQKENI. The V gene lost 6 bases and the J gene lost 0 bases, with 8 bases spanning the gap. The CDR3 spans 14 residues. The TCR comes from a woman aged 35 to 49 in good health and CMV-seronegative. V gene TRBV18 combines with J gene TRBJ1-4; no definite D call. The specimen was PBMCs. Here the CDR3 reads CASSSRATNEKLFF. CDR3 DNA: TGTGCCAGCTCCTCGAGGGCAACTAATGAAAAACTGTTTTTT.